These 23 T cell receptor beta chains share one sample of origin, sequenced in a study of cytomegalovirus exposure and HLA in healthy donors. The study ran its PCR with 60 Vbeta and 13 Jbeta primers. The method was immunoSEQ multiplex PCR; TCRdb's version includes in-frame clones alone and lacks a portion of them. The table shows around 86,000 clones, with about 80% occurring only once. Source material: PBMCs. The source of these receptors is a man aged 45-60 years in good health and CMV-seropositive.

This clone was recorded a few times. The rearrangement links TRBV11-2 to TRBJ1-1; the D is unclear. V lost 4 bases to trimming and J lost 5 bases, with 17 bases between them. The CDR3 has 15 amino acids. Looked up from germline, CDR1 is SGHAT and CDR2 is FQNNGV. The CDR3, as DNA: TGTGCCAGCAGCTATACCGACGGGGAAGTTACTGAAGCTTTCTTT. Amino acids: CASSYTDGEVTEAFF.

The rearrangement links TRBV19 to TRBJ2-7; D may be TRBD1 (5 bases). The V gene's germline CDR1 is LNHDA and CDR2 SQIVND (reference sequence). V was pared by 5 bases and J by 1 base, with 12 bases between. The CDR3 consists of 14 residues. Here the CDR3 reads CASSAQTASYEQYF. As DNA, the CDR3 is TGTGCCAGTAGTGCACAGACAGCTTCCTACGAGCAGTACTTC. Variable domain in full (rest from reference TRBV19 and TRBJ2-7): DGGITQSPKYLFRKEGQNVTLSCEQNLNHDAMYWYRQDPGQGLRLIYYSQIVNDFQKGDIAEGYSVSREKKESFPLTVTSAQKNPTAFYLCASSAQTASYEQYFGPGTRLTVT.

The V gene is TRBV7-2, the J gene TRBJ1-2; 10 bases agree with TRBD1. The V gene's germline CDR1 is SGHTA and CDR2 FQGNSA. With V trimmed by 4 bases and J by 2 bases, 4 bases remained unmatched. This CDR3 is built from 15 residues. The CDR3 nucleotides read TGTGCCAGCAGCTCGGGACAGGGGCCCAACTATGGCTACACCTTC. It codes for CASSSGQGPNYGYTF.

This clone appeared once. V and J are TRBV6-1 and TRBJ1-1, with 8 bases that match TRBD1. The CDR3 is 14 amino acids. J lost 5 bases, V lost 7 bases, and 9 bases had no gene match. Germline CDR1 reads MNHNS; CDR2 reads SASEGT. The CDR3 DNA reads TGTGCCAGCACAGTGGACAGGGTGGGGACTGAAGCTTTCTTT. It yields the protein CASTVDRVGTEAFF.

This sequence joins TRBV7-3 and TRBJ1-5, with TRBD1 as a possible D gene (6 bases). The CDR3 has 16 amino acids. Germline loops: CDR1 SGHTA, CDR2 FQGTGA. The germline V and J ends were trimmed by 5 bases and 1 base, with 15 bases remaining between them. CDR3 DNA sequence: TGTGCCAGCAGCCAAGGATACAGGGCCAGCAATCAGCCCCAGCATTTT. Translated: CASSQGYRASNQPQHF.

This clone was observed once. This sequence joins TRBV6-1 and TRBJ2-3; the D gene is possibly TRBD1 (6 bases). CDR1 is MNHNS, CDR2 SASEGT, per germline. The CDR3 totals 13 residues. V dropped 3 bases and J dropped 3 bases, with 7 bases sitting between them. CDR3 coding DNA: TGTGCCAGCAGTGACAGGGGAACAGATACGCAGTATTTT. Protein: CASSDRGTDTQYF.

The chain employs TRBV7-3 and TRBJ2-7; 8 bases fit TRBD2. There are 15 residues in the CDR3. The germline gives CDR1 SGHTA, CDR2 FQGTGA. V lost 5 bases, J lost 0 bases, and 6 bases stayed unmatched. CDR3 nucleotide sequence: TGTGCCAGCAGCCCCCAGCGGGGGAGCTCCTACGAGCAGTACTTC. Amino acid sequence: CASSPQRGSSYEQYF.

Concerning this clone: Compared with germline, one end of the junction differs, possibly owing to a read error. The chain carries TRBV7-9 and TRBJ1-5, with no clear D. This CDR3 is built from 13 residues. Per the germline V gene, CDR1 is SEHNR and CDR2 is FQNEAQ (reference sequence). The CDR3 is CSSSLMADQPQHF. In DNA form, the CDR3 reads TGTTCCAGCAGCTTAATGGCAGATCAGCCCCAGCATTTT. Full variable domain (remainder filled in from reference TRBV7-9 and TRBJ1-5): DTGVSQNPRHKITKRGQNVTFRCDPISEHNRLYWYRQTLGQGPEFLTYFQNEAQLEKSRLLSDRFSAERPKGSFSTLEIQRTEQGDSAMYLCSSSLMADQPQHFGDGTRLSIL.

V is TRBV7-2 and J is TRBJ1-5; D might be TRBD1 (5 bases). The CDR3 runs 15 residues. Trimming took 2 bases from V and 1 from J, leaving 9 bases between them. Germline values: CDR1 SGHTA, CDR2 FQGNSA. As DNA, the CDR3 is TGTGCCAGCAGCTTACAATCAGGGAGCAATCAGCCCCAGCATTTT. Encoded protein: CASSLQSGSNQPQHF. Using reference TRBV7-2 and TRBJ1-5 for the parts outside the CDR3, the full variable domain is GAGVSQSPSNKVTEKGKDVELRCDPISGHTALYWYRQSLGQGLEFLIYFQGNSAPDKSGLPSDRFSAERTGGSVSTLTIQRTQQEDSAVYLCASSLQSGSNQPQHFGDGTRLSIL.

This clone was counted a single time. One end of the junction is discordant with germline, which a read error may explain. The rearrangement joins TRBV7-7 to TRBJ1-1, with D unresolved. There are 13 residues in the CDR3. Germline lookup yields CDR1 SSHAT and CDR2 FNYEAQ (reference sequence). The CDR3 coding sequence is TGTGCTAGCAGCGACAACCCGGGAACTGAAGCTTTCTTT. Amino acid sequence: CASSDNPGTEAFF. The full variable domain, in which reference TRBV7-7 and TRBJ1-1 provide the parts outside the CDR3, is GAGVSQSPRYKVTKRGQDVTLRCDPISSHATLYWYQQALGQGPEFLTYFNYEAQPDKSGLPSDRFSAERPEGSISTLTIQRTEQRDSAMYRCASSDNPGTEAFFGQGTRLTVV.

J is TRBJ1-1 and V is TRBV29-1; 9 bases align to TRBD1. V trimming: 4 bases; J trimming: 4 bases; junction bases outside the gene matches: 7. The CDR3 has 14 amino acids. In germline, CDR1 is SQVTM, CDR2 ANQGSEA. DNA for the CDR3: TGCAGCGTTGCTGGGACAGGGCTCTTCACTGAAGCTTTCTTT. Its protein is CSVAGTGLFTEAFF. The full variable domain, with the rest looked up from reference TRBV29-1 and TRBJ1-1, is SAVISQKPSRDICQRGTSLTIQCQVDSQVTMMFWYRQQPGQSLTLIATANQGSEATYESGFVIDKFPISRPNLTFSTLTVSNMSPEDSSIYLCSVAGTGLFTEAFFGQGTRLTVV.

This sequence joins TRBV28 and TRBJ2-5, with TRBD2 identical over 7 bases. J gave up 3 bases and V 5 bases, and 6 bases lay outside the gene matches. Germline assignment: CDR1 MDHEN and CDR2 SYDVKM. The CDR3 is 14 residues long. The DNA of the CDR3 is TGTGCCAGCAGTCAACCGGGACTAAAAGAGACCCAGTACTTC. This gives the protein CASSQPGLKETQYF.

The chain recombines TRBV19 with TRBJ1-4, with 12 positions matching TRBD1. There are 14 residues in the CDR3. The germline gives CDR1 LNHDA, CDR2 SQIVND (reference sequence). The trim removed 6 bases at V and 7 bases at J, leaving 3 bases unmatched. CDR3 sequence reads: CASRGQGAGEKLFF. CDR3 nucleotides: TGTGCCAGTAGGGGACAGGGGGCCGGTGAAAAACTGTTTTTT.

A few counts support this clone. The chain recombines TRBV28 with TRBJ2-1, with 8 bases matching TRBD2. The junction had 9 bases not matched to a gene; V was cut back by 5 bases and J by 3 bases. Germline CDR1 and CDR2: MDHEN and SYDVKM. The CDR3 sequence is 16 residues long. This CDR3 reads CASSPSSAGGYNEQFF. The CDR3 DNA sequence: TGTGCCAGCAGTCCCTCCTCCGCGGGAGGCTACAATGAGCAGTTCTTC.

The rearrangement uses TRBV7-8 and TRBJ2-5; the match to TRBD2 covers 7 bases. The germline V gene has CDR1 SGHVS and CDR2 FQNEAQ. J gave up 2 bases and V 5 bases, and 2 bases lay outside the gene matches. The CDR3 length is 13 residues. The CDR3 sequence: CASSRDYQETQYF. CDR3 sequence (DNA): TGTGCCAGCAGCAGGGACTATCAAGAGACCCAGTACTTC.

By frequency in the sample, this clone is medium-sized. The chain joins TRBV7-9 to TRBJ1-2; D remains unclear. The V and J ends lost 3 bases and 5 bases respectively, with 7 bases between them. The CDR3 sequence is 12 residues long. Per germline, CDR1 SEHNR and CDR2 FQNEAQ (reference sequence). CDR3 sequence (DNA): TGTGCCAGCAGCTTGGGAGCTTATGGCTACACCTTC. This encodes CASSLGAYGYTF.

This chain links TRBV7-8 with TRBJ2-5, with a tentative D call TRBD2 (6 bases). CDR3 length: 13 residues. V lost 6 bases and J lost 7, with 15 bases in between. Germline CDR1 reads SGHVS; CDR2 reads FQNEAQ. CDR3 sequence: CASRISGLRTQYF. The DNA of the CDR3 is TGTGCCAGCAGAATTAGCGGTCTGCGGACCCAGTACTTC.

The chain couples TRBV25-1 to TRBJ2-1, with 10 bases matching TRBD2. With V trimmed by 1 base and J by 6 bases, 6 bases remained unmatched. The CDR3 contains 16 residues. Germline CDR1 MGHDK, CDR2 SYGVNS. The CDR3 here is CASSESQASGSNEQFF. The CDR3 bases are TGTGCCAGCAGTGAATCCCAGGCTAGCGGGAGCAATGAGCAGTTCTTC.

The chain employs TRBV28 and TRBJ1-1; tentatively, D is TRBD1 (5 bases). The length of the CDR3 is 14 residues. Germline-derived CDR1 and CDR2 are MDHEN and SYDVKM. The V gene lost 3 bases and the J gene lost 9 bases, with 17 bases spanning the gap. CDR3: CASSFLGQAGKAFF. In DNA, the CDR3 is TGTGCCAGCAGTTTCTTAGGACAAGCCGGCAAAGCTTTCTTT.

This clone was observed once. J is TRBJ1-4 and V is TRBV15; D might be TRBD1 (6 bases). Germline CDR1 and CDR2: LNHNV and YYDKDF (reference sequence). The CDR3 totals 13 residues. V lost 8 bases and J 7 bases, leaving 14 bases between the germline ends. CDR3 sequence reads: CATHRDRGEKLFF. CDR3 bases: TGTGCCACCCACAGGGATAGAGGTGAAAAACTGTTTTTT.

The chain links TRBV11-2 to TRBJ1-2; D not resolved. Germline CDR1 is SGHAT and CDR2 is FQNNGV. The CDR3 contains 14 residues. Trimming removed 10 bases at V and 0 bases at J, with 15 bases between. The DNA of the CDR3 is TGTGCCACCGGGCGGACGGGAACTAACTATGGCTACACCTTC. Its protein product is CATGRTGTNYGYTF.

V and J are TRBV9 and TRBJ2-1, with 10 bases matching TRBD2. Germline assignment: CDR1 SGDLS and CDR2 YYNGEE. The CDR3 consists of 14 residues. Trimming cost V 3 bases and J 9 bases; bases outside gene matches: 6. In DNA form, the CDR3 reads TGTGCCAGCAGCGAGGGACTAGCGACCGGTGAGCAGTTCTTC. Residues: CASSEGLATGEQFF.

The CDR3 nucleotides read TGTGCCAGCAGCTTAGGCGGAGGGGTTGAAGCTTTCTTT. Its protein is CASSLGGGVEAFF. The chain has TRBV11-1 and TRBJ1-1, with a possible D match to TRBD1 (5 bases). Trimming took off 1 base at V and 7 bases at J, with 10 bases between the two ends. This CDR3 region has 13 residues. Germline V gives CDR1 SGHAT, CDR2 FQDESV (reference sequence).